The 14 T cell receptor beta chains presented below share a single source sample, sequenced in a study of OX40 agonist ivuxolimab in advanced cancers. The protocol was immunoSEQ multiplex PCR, while the TCRdb copy is restricted to in-frame clones and leaves out a portion. The sample yields some 58,000 clones, roughly 80% seen once. Sequences were derived from CD4+ or CD8+ T cells sorted from blood, sampled in a trial of the OX40 agonist ivuxolimab. Source of these receptors: an adult with an advanced solid tumor such as melanoma, head and neck, liver or kidney cancer.

The DNA for the CDR3 is TGCGCCAGCAGCTTGGGAGCGGGAGGCAATGAGCAGTTCTTC. Translation gives CASSLGAGGNEQFF. V and J are TRBV5-1 and TRBJ2-1; TRBD2 matches 9 bases. The CDR3 spans 14 residues. V lost 0 bases and J lost 6; bases outside the gene matches: 1. From germline, CDR1 is SGHRS and CDR2 YFSETQ.

The CDR3 DNA reads TGTGCCAGTAGCCCAGAGCGGGGGTACACTGAAGCTTTCTTT. Protein sequence: CASSPERGYTEAFF. This chain uses TRBV19 with TRBJ1-1; weak D call: TRBD1 (5 bases). V was pared by 6 bases and J by 3 bases, with 14 bases between. CDR1 and CDR2 from the germline V gene are LNHDA and SQIVND (reference sequence). The length of the CDR3 is 14 residues.

The chain employs TRBV27 and TRBJ1-1; D uncertain. The CDR3 is 14 amino acids. Germline V gives CDR1 MNHEY, CDR2 SMNVEV (reference sequence). V was clipped by 2 bases and J by 2 bases, with 9 bases between them. CDR3 DNA sequence: TGTGCCAGCAGTTTAATCGTAGCCAACACTGAAGCTTTCTTT. Translating gives CASSLIVANTEAFF.

V and J are TRBV27 and TRBJ2-1; 11 bases match TRBD1. CDR1 is MNHEY and CDR2 is SMNVEV in the germline V gene (reference sequence). Unmatched junction bases numbered 7, after V lost 6 bases and J lost 9 bases. The CDR3 consists of 14 residues. The CDR3 bases are TGTGCCAGCAGATGGGGACAGGGGGTTAGTGAGCAGTTCTTC. Translated: CASRWGQGVSEQFF.

The chain uses TRBV9 and TRBJ2-2; TRBD2 aligns across 14 bases. CDR3 length: 17 residues. The V gene's germline CDR1 is SGDLS and CDR2 YYNGEE. The trim removed 4 bases at V and 7 bases at J, leaving 9 bases unmatched. The CDR3 nucleotides are TGTGCCAGCAGCCAAGGACTAGCGGGAGGCCGGGGCGGGGAGCTGTTTTTT. Its protein product is CASSQGLAGGRGGELFF.

This chain links TRBV6-1 with TRBJ2-5; no firm D call. With 4 bases removed from V and 4 bases from J, the gap between germline ends came to 19 bases. The CDR3 runs 16 residues. Germline V gene data show CDR1 as MNHNS and CDR2 as SASEGT. CDR3 bases: TGTGCCAGCAGTGCCCTTACTTCGACCCCTAGAGAGACCCAGTACTTC. Amino acids: CASSALTSTPRETQYF.

The chain uses TRBV19 and TRBJ2-4, with D tentatively TRBD2 (5 bases). The CDR3 has 11 amino acids. Per germline, CDR1 LNHDA and CDR2 SQIVND (reference sequence). Deletions cut 3 bases from V and 8 bases from J, with 5 bases between. This CDR3 reads CASSMGDIQYF. The CDR3 nucleotides read TGTGCCAGTAGTATGGGAGACATTCAGTACTTC.

The chain couples TRBV11-2 to TRBJ1-1; weak D call: TRBD1 (6 bases). V was pared by 2 bases and J by 5 bases, with 12 bases between. Germline loops: CDR1 SGHAT, CDR2 FQNNGV. There are 14 residues in the CDR3. The CDR3 loop reads CASSLLAGDTEAFF. Written as DNA, the CDR3 is TGTGCCAGCAGCTTATTGGCAGGGGATACTGAAGCTTTCTTT.

The chain joins TRBV7-9 to TRBJ1-5; TRBD1 might be the D (5 bases). V was trimmed by 7 bases and J by 5 bases, leaving 15 bases between them. The germline V gene has CDR1 SEHNR and CDR2 FQNEAQ (reference sequence). This CDR3 is built from 14 residues. The CDR3 protein is CASTPWGEHQPQHF. CDR3 bases: TGTGCCAGCACCCCCTGGGGCGAACATCAGCCCCAGCATTTT.

This chain connects TRBV11-2 to TRBJ2-3, with unresolved D. The germline gives CDR1 SGHAT, CDR2 FQNNGV. The CDR3 has 12 amino acids. Trimming removed 4 bases at V and 2 bases at J, with 4 bases between. CDR3 coding DNA: TGTGCCAGCAGCTCCACCACAGATACGCAGTATTTT. Residues: CASSSTTDTQYF.

The CDR3 DNA is TGCGCCAGCAGCTTGACCCGGACTAGCGGGACGGGTACGCAGTATTTT. It yields the protein CASSLTRTSGTGTQYF. The chain uses TRBV5-1 and TRBJ2-3; TRBD2 matches at 12 bases. The CDR3 runs 16 residues. Germline lookup yields CDR1 SGHRS and CDR2 YFSETQ. The trim removed 1 base at V and 8 bases at J, leaving 8 bases unmatched.

The CDR3 loop reads CASSGAATNEKLFF. The CDR3 region has the DNA TGTGCCAGTAGTGGGGCAGCAACTAATGAAAAACTGTTTTTT. This chain connects TRBV19 to TRBJ1-4; D possibly corresponds to TRBD1 (5 bases). V was clipped by 5 bases and J by 0 bases, with 7 bases between them. From germline, CDR1 is LNHDA and CDR2 SQIVND (reference sequence). This CDR3 region has 14 residues.

The chain is built from TRBV27 and TRBJ2-3; the match to TRBD2 covers 7 bases. Trimming took 2 bases from V and 3 from J; bases not matched to a gene: 11. CDR3 length: 17 residues. Germline V gene data show CDR1 as MNHEY and CDR2 as SMNVEV (reference sequence). In nucleotides, the CDR3 is TGTGCCAGCAGTTTACACTTTACCGGGAGGCGGACAGATACGCAGTATTTT. This encodes CASSLHFTGRRTDTQYF.

V is TRBV5-1 and J is TRBJ1-1; 8 bases match TRBD1. J lost 4 bases, V lost 4 bases, and 6 bases had no gene match. Germline CDR1 is SGHRS and CDR2 is YFSETQ. The CDR3 sequence is 14 residues long. The CDR3 sequence: CASSDFTGGTEAFF. CDR3 DNA: TGCGCCAGCAGCGATTTTACAGGGGGCACTGAAGCTTTCTTT.